This TCR beta chain is drawn from a study of cytomegalovirus exposure and HLA in healthy donors. General study results and limits: Later analysis identified a missense DCLRE1C variant that was linked to TCR beta V- and J-gene trimming. A later analysis found TCR association rates differed by HLA locus, highest for DRB1 and lowest for HLA-C. A later analysis associated 15,000 to 20,000 TCR beta sequences with HLA alleles at a 0.05 false discovery rate.

Germline CDR1 reads GTSNPN; CDR2 reads SVGIG (reference sequence). V shed 7 bases and J 4 bases; nucleotides not matched to a gene: 12. CDR3 length equals 16 residues. PCR primers comprised 60 Vbeta and 13 Jbeta primers. Using immunoSEQ multiplex PCR, the repertoire was profiled, and TCRdb retains in-frame clones only, with some absent. The sample has 180,000 or so clones. Sampled while nominally healthy, donors likely had unrecorded immune exposures. Note on this clone: What it binds is not known.

This clonotype originated in a boy aged 5-17 years in good health and CMV-seronegative. Source material: PBMCs. The chain has TRBV30 and TRBJ2-5; 13 bases are a match to TRBD2. The CDR3 spells CAYTSGGAGGVETQYF. CDR3 nucleotides: TGTGCCTACACTAGCGGGGGGGCCGGAGGTGTAGAGACCCAGTACTTC.